This T cell receptor (beta chain) was observed in a study of technical replicates of blood from a few donors. TCRdb's table, derived via immunoSEQ multiplex PCR, lists solely in-frame clones and lacks some. The sample lists some 70,000 clones, 90% to 95% seen once, with 4.7% in the top ten. Germline assignment: CDR1 LNHDA and CDR2 SQIVND (reference sequence). The V gene end was trimmed by 5 bases and the J gene end by 5 bases; junction bases not matched to a gene: 7. This CDR3 contains 15 residues. This sequence was found in a human donor in good health. Some clones in this sample may be carry-over from other donors' samples. The J gene is TRBJ1-2, the V gene TRBV19; 11 bases are shared with TRBD1. The source material was PBMCs. CDR3 in amino acids: CASSPGQGVRYGYTF. CDR3 bases: TGTGCCAGTAGTCCGGGACAGGGGGTGAGGTATGGCTACACCTTC.